One sample yielded the 32 T cell receptor beta chains listed below, sequenced in a study of blood T cell repertoires in COVID-19. Data came from immunoSEQ multiplex PCR; TCRdb stores just in-frame clones and leaves some out. Of around 250,000 clones detected, just under 90% appear once; the ten largest clones hold about 4%. Sequenced: PBMCs or T cells enriched from blood (not recorded which). Receptors originate from a woman aged 25 to 39 with acute COVID-19.

This clone was picked up a small number of times. J is TRBJ2-2 and V is TRBV4-1; 7 bases agree with TRBD2. CDR1 is MGHRA and CDR2 is YSYEKL in the germline V gene. The junction had 7 bases not matched to a gene; V was cut back by 2 bases and J by 4 bases. The CDR3 sequence is 16 residues long. The CDR3 DNA reads TGCGCCAGCAGCCAACTACTAGCGACGATCACCGGGGAGCTGTTTTTT. Its translation is CASSQLLATITGELFF.

The chain carries TRBV5-1 and TRBJ2-1; D call uncertain. The CDR3 totals 12 residues. Trimming shortened V by 0 bases and J by 5 bases, and 3 bases separated the two germline ends. CDR1 is SGHRS and CDR2 is YFSETQ in the germline V gene. CDR3 DNA: TGCGCCAGCAGCTTGGCTGACAATGAGCAGTTCTTC. It translates to CASSLADNEQFF.

This chain uses TRBV27 with TRBJ2-2, with 8 bases aligning to TRBD2. Germline CDR1 and CDR2: MNHEY and SMNVEV (reference sequence). CDR3 length: 17 residues. J gave up 1 base and V 1 base, and 5 bases lay outside the gene matches. The chain's CDR3 is CASSLYASGLNTGELFF. CDR3 DNA: TGTGCCAGCAGTTTATATGCTAGCGGGTTGAACACCGGGGAGCTGTTTTTT.

This chain connects TRBV24-1 to TRBJ2-3, with TRBD2 matching 9 bases. CDR3 length equals 16 residues. CDR1 KGHDR and CDR2 SFDVKD come from the germline V gene. With V trimmed by 4 bases and J by 6 bases, 10 bases remained unmatched. The CDR3 spells CATSDRTSVGVDTQYF. CDR3 coding DNA: TGTGCCACCAGTGACCGGACTAGCGTAGGAGTCGATACGCAGTATTTT.

V usage is TRBV28 and J usage is TRBJ2-7, with 9 positions matching TRBD2. Germline V gives CDR1 MDHEN, CDR2 SYDVKM. The CDR3 spans 12 residues. With 9 bases clipped from V and 3 bases from J, the junction kept 3 bases outside the gene matches. For the CDR3, the DNA is TGTGCCAGTAGCGGGAGTATCTACGAGCAGTACTTC. Its protein is CASSGSIYEQYF. The variable domain in full, completed from reference TRBV28 and TRBJ2-7, reads DVKVTQSSRYLVKRTGEKVFLECVQDMDHENMFWYRQDPGLGLRLIYFSYDVKMKEKGDIPEGYSVSREKKERFSLILESASTNQTSMYLCASSGSIYEQYFGPGTRLTVT.

This clone occurred once. The junction shows a germline mismatch at one end, possibly a read error. This rearrangement joins TRBV5-4 to TRBJ2-7; D perhaps matches TRBD1 (6 bases). Germline lookup yields CDR1 SGHNT and CDR2 YYREEE (reference sequence). The CDR3 length is 14 residues. The CDR3 here is CASSSTGQSSEQYF. The CDR3 DNA reads as TGTGCCAGCAGTTCTACCGGACAGTCCTCCGAGCAGTACTTC.

This clone appeared once. The chain carries TRBV15 and TRBJ2-5; no clear D gene. CDR3 length: 14 residues. Per germline, CDR1 LNHNV and CDR2 YYDKDF (reference sequence). V gave up 1 base and J gave up 1 base, with 7 bases separating them. CDR3 sequence: CATSRGNFQETQYF. The CDR3 DNA is TGTGCCACCAGCAGAGGTAACTTCCAAGAGACCCAGTACTTC.

The chain carries TRBV20-1 and TRBJ1-2; 12 nucleotides agree with TRBD1. The CDR3 spans 14 residues. V trimming: 3 bases; J trimming: 8 bases; junction bases outside the gene matches: 7. CDR1 is DFQATT and CDR2 is SNEGSKA in the germline V gene (reference sequence). The CDR3 region has the DNA TGCAGTGCTAGTGGGACAGGGGGCTCTGGGGGCTACACCTTC. Protein sequence: CSASGTGGSGGYTF.

This clone has just one count. The CDR3 coding sequence is TGTGCCATCAGTGATGGGGTAGCGGGAGTCTACGAGCAGTACTTC. Translating gives CAISDGVAGVYEQYF. The chain employs TRBV10-3 and TRBJ2-7, with TRBD2 matching over 9 bases. The germline V gene has CDR1 ENHRY and CDR2 SYGVKD. CDR3 length: 15 amino acids. Trimming at V came to 3 bases and at J to 3 bases, leaving 6 bases not matched to a gene.

CDR3 DNA sequence: TGCAGCACAACAGGGGGCGAATCTCGAGCCGGGGAGCTGTTTTTT. Its protein is CSTTGGESRAGELFF. The rearrangement joins TRBV29-1 to TRBJ2-2, with 9 positions matching TRBD1. From germline, CDR1 is SQVTM and CDR2 ANQGSEA. V was pared by 8 bases and J by 6 bases, with 13 bases of the junction left unmatched. CDR3 length equals 15 residues.

With respect to this clone: Other DNA sequences in the same sample also yield this CDR3. The rearrangement joins TRBV27 to TRBJ1-1; TRBD1 is a possible D gene (5 bases). V dropped 3 bases and J dropped 4 bases, with 12 bases sitting between them. The CDR3 consists of 14 residues. Germline lookup yields CDR1 MNHEY and CDR2 SMNVEV (reference sequence). The DNA of the CDR3 is TGTGCCAGCAGTTTGGGGGGTGGAAGCACTGAAGCTTTCTTT. Translating gives CASSLGGGSTEAFF.

This chain links TRBV15 with TRBJ2-2, with TRBD2 identical over 8 bases. The V and J ends lost 0 bases and 5 bases, in that order; junction bases with no gene match: 8. Germline assignment: CDR1 LNHNV and CDR2 YYDKDF (reference sequence). The CDR3 runs 17 residues. The CDR3 loop reads CATSRDKASGLTGELFF. CDR3 sequence (DNA): TGTGCCACCAGCAGAGATAAGGCTAGCGGGCTAACCGGGGAGCTGTTTTTT.

The chain recombines TRBV19 with TRBJ2-7; D perhaps matches TRBD1 (6 bases). CDR1 and CDR2 (germline): LNHDA, SQIVND (reference sequence). The CDR3 extends over 12 amino acids. The V gene lost 4 bases and the J gene lost 3 bases, with 7 bases spanning the gap. The CDR3 loop reads CASSRDNYEQYF. The DNA of the CDR3 is TGTGCCAGTAGTAGGGACAACTACGAGCAGTACTTC.

The chain couples TRBV7-2 to TRBJ1-6; D remains ambiguous. There are 16 residues in the CDR3. The V and J ends lost 5 bases and 4 bases respectively, with 15 bases between them. Germline values: CDR1 SGHTA, CDR2 FQGNSA. CDR3 protein: CASSPRPREYNSPLHF. In nucleotides, the CDR3 is TGTGCCAGCAGCCCCCGCCCCCGGGAATATAATTCACCCCTCCACTTT.

This clone appeared once. This chain uses TRBV10-3 with TRBJ2-3, with 7 bases matching TRBD2. This CDR3 contains 15 residues. The V segment lost 3 bases and the J segment 3 bases; nucleotides outside the gene matches: 6. Germline V gene sequence: CDR1 ENHRY, CDR2 SYGVKD. Written as DNA, the CDR3 is TGTGCCATCAGTGAAGAGAGAGCGGGAACAGATACGCAGTATTTT. Its translation is CAISEERAGTDTQYF.

The chain employs TRBV10-3 and TRBJ2-1; 7 bases agree with TRBD2. J was trimmed by 8 bases and V by 3 bases; bases with no gene match: 7. Germline-derived CDR1 and CDR2 are ENHRY and SYGVKD. This CDR3 spans 14 amino acids. CDR3 sequence (DNA): TGTGCCATCAGTGATCGCGGGGGTAGGGATGAGCAGTTCTTC. Its translation: CAISDRGGRDEQFF.

The table lists this clone with a count of one. The rearrangement uses TRBV30 and TRBJ1-1; D is possibly TRBD1 (6 bases). From germline, CDR1 is GTSNPN and CDR2 SVGIG (reference sequence). The CDR3 loop spans 15 amino acids. Deletions cut 0 bases from V and 4 bases from J, with 15 bases between. This CDR3 reads CAWSVGQGWGTEAFF. Written as DNA, the CDR3 is TGTGCCTGGAGTGTCGGGCAGGGGTGGGGCACTGAAGCTTTCTTT.

The chain uses TRBV11-3 and TRBJ1-1, with D perhaps TRBD1 (6 bases). The CDR3 length is 12 residues. Trimming cost V 3 bases and J 8 bases, with 10 bases left between them. Germline V gene lookup returns CDR1 SGHNT and CDR2 YENEEA. This CDR3 reads CASSLDRSEAFF. CDR3 in DNA: TGTGCCAGCAGCTTGGACAGATCGGAAGCTTTCTTT.

DNA for the CDR3: TGTGCCAGCAGTTTCGTCCAGTACGAGCAGTACTTC. Amino acids: CASSFVQYEQYF. The J gene is TRBJ2-7, the V gene TRBV28; D is uncertain. V was shortened by 3 bases and J by 4 bases, with 7 bases between the two germline ends. CDR1 MDHEN and CDR2 SYDVKM come from the germline V gene. The CDR3 has 12 residues.

CDR3 DNA: TGTGCCACCAGCAGGCCGGGACTAGCGGGGGATTACAATGAGCAGTTCTTC. Amino acids: CATSRPGLAGDYNEQFF. The V call is TRBV15, the J call TRBJ2-1, with 14 bases lining up with TRBD2. The CDR3 spans 17 residues. Trimming took 3 bases from V and 4 from J; bases not matched to a gene: 5. Germline CDR1 is LNHNV and CDR2 is YYDKDF (reference sequence).

The chain joins TRBV7-3 to TRBJ1-1; 7 nucleotides agree with TRBD1. Germline values: CDR1 SGHTA, CDR2 FQGTGA. The CDR3 consists of 19 residues. V shed 1 base and J 0 bases; nucleotides not matched to a gene: 14. The CDR3 sequence is CASSLSRSGTAKMNTEAFF. CDR3 nucleotides: TGTGCCAGCAGCTTAAGTAGGTCCGGGACAGCAAAAATGAACACTGAAGCTTTCTTT.

This chain connects TRBV25-1 to TRBJ2-7; 8 nucleotides align to TRBD2. Germline trimming cut 6 bases from V and 2 bases from J; bases unmatched to any gene: 9. The length of the CDR3 is 15 residues. Germline lookup yields CDR1 MGHDK and CDR2 SYGVNS. The CDR3 DNA reads TGTGCCAGCAGCGACCAAGCGGGAGCCACCTACGAGCAGTACTTC. It encodes CASSDQAGATYEQYF.

The count of this clone is one. The chain recombines TRBV2 with TRBJ1-6; TRBD1 matches at 10 bases. CDR3 length: 15 amino acids. Germline lookup yields CDR1 SNHLY and CDR2 FYNNEI. V gave up 3 bases and J gave up 14 bases; unmatched junction bases: 10. The CDR3 DNA reads TGTGCCAGCAGTGATGGGACAGGGGAATTTAAGGCCCTCCACTTT. Translation gives CASSDGTGEFKALHF.

The chain links TRBV29-1 to TRBJ2-2, with D perhaps TRBD1 (5 bases). Trimming shortened V by 1 base and J by 7 bases, and 13 bases separated the two germline ends. Germline V CDR1 and CDR2: SQVTM, ANQGSEA. This CDR3 is 14 amino acids long. CDR3 nucleotides: TGCAGCGTTGAAGGACCAGGGAAGGACGGGGAGCTGTTTTTT. This codes for CSVEGPGKDGELFF.

The DNA of the CDR3 is TGTGCCAGCAGCGCGACAGGGAGTGATCAGCCCCAGCATTTT. Amino acid sequence: CASSATGSDQPQHF. This rearrangement joins TRBV9 to TRBJ1-5; TRBD1 agrees at 7 bases. The CDR3 has 14 residues. Germline values: CDR1 SGDLS, CDR2 YYNGEE. V was pared by 3 bases and J by 5 bases, with 5 bases of the junction left unmatched.

The chain recombines TRBV11-2 with TRBJ2-1, with 8 bases fitting TRBD1. The J segment lost 10 bases and the V segment lost 4 bases, leaving 9 bases of the junction unmatched. CDR1 SGHAT and CDR2 FQNNGV come from the germline V gene. This CDR3 has 14 residues. CDR3 DNA sequence: TGTGCCAGCAGCTCCGTGGGACAGGTTAGGGAGCAGTTCTTC. This sequence encodes CASSSVGQVREQFF. Looking up the rest from reference TRBV11-2 and TRBJ2-1 gives the full variable domain: EAGVAQSPRYKIIEKRQSVAFWCNPISGHATLYWYQQILGQGPKLLIQFQNNGVVDDSQLPKDRFSAERLKGVDSTLKIQPAKLEDSAVYLCASSSVGQVREQFFGPGTRLTVL.

The chain uses TRBV3-1 (or the pseudogene TRBV3-2) and TRBJ2-1; 12 bases are a match to TRBD2. CDR3 size: 18 residues. From germline, CDR1 is LGHDT and CDR2 YNNKEL (reference sequence). V was clipped by 0 bases and J by 2 bases; unmatched bases: 5. The CDR3 nucleotides are TGTGCCAGCAGCCAAGAGTCTAGCGGGAGGGGAACCTACAATGAGCAGTTCTTC. Translated, it gives CASSQESSGRGTYNEQFF.

The chain recombines TRBV12-3 or TRBV12-4 with TRBJ1-2; D is unresolved. V dropped 1 base and J dropped 4 bases, with 7 bases sitting between them. The length of the CDR3 is 13 residues. CDR3 in amino acids: CASSLGQIYGYTF. The CDR3 nucleotides are TGTGCCAGCAGTTTAGGGCAGATCTATGGCTACACCTTC.

This clone occurred once. The chain links TRBV6-2 or TRBV6-3 to TRBJ1-2; no clear D. V was trimmed by 2 bases and J by 5 bases, leaving 15 bases between them. The germline V gene encodes CDR1 MNHEY and CDR2 SVGEGT. The CDR3 totals 15 residues. CDR3 bases: TGTGCCAGCAGTTACGGTGGTTTCGCGGTGTATGGCTACACCTTC. Translated, it gives CASSYGGFAVYGYTF.

This clone occurred once. V and J are TRBV6-5 and TRBJ2-7; TRBD1 agrees at 8 bases. The germline V gene encodes CDR1 MNHEY and CDR2 SVGAGI. V shed 1 base and J 2 bases; nucleotides not matched to a gene: 4. This CDR3 has 15 residues. The CDR3 sequence is CASSYLRTGTYEQYF. CDR3 bases: TGTGCCAGCAGTTACTTAAGGACAGGGACCTACGAGCAGTACTTC.

This sequence joins TRBV6-2 or TRBV6-3 and TRBJ2-3; TRBD2 might be the D (6 bases). The germline V and J ends were trimmed by 2 bases and 2 bases, with 11 bases remaining between them. The CDR3 consists of 15 residues. Germline V gene lookup returns CDR1 MNHEY and CDR2 SVGEGT. The CDR3: CASSYGVADTDTQYF. In DNA, the CDR3 is TGTGCCAGCAGTTACGGGGTAGCGGACACAGATACGCAGTATTTT.

DNA of the CDR3: TGTGCCACCAGCATACTGACAGGGAACACTGAAGCTTTCTTT. As protein: CATSILTGNTEAFF. The V gene is TRBV15, the J gene TRBJ1-1; D possibly corresponds to TRBD1 (6 bases). Germline CDR1 reads LNHNV; CDR2 reads YYDKDF (reference sequence). Trimming stripped 4 bases from V and 1 base from J, with 10 bases between. This CDR3 has 14 amino acids.